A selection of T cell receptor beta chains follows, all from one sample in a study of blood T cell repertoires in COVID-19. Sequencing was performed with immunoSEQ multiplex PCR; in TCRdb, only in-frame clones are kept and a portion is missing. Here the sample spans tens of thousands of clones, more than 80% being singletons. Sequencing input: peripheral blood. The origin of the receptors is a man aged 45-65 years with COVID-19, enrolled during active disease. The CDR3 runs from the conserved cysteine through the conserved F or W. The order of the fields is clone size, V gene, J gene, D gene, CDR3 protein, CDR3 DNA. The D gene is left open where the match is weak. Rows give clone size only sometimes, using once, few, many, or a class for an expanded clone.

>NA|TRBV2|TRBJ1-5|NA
CASRGQANQPQHF
TGTGCCAGCAGGGGGCAAGCGAATCAGCCCCAGCATTTT
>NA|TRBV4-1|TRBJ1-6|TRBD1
CASSLGQGNSPLHF
TGCGCCAGCAGCCTGGGACAGGGTAATTCACCCCTCCACTTT
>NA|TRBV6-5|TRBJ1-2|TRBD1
CASSGQGSYGYTF
TGTGCCAGCAGCGGACAGGGATCCTATGGCTACACCTTC
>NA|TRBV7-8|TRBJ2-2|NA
CASSLSGWSTGELFF
TGTGCCAGCAGCTTATCAGGGTGGTCCACCGGGGAGCTGTTTTTT
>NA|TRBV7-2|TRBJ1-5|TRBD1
CASSTQGASNQPQHF
TGTGCCAGCAGCACACAGGGGGCTAGCAATCAGCCCCAGCATTTT
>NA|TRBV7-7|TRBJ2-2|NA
CASSAGRLVNTGELFF
TGTGCTAGCAGCGCAGGCCGTTTAGTGAACACCGGGGAGCTGTTTTTT
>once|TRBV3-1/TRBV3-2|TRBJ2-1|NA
CASSHPGEQFF
TGTGCCAGCAGCCACCCCGGTGAGCAGTTCTTC
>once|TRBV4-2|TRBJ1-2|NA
CASSQDMVRIYGYTF
TGTGCCAGCAGCCAAGATATGGTCAGAATCTATGGCTACACCTTC
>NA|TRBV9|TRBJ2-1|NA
CASSVGEYNEQFF
TGTGCCAGCAGCGTCGGGGAATACAATGAGCAGTTCTTC
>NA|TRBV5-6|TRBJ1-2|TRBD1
CASRGTGGDYGYTF
TGTGCCAGCAGGGGGACAGGGGGCGACTATGGCTACACCTTC
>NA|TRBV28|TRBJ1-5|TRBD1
CASSFGQVGNQPQHF
TGTGCCAGCAGTTTCGGACAGGTTGGCAATCAGCCCCAGCATTTT
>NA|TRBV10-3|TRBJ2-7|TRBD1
CATTGENENEQYF
TGTGCCACAACAGGGGAGAATGAGAACGAGCAGTACTTC